These T cell receptor beta chains were read from a single sample in a study of T-cell memory formation after mild COVID-19. TCRdb used MiXCR to reprocess the 5' RACE reads, holding one entry per CDR3 protein. The sample shows about 560,000 distinct CDR3 sequences, 15% to 20% of them seen only once. Sequenced: PBMCs or a T cell subset sorted from them (not recorded which). The receptors were gathered from an adult woman who had mild COVID-19 (a few samples of this study predate the infection). Cell type and time point are not known. The CDR3 runs from the conserved cysteine through the conserved F or W. The order of the fields is V gene, CDR3 protein.

V: TRBV20-1
CDR3: CSGSAGEDYEQYF

V: TRBV7-3
CDR3: CASSLNAGGRTEAFF

V: TRBV12-3/TRBV12-4
CDR3: CASSFRVASQETQYF

V: TRBV5-1
CDR3: CASSLGRDSPSNYGYTF

V: TRBV30
CDR3: CAWSRRGGGSSADTQYF

V: TRBV11-3
CDR3: CASSFSGLAGGPGNEQFF

V: TRBV13
CDR3: CASSFYRVPNTGELFF

V: TRBV7-2
CDR3: CASSLAWSNQPQHF

V: TRBV5-5
CDR3: CASSSGFNGGNEQFF

V: TRBV6-6
CDR3: CASNYSSPGQGDGYTF

V: TRBV4-2
CDR3: CASSQDIGDGYTF

V: TRBV12-3/TRBV12-4
CDR3: CASSLEPSPLHF

V: TRBV19
CDR3: CASSVTGVNIQYF

V: TRBV6-1
CDR3: CASSWTEMGNQPQHF

V: TRBV5-1
CDR3: CASSPDSADSYEQYF

V: TRBV18
CDR3: CASSLRSADEQFF

V: TRBV18
CDR3: CASSSDRGAYNEQFF

V: TRBV5-1
CDR3: CASSPGQGPLNTEAFF

V: TRBV10-3
CDR3: CAIGGTSNYEQYF